This T cell receptor (beta chain) was sequenced during a study of blood T cell repertoires in COVID-19. Study overall: Both acute and convalescent COVID-19 samples were obtained from the United States, Italy and Spain.

V gave up 3 bases and J gave up 9 bases, with 24 bases separating them. Germline CDR1 and CDR2: GTSNPN and SVGIG (reference sequence). This CDR3 has 17 amino acids. In the original processing: By means of reference gene primer amplification, nucleated cell counts were estimated. Using immunoSEQ multiplex PCR, the repertoire was profiled, and TCRdb retains in-frame clones only, with some absent. V and J calls plus clone size are reproduced from that table; the DNA served to infer D and trimming. The sample lists over 150,000 clones; nearly 90% were seen once. Seattle patients were enrolled during active infection and followed longitudinally.

The sample taken for sequencing was peripheral blood. The chain uses TRBV30 and TRBJ1-6; D call uncertain. This receptor was obtained from a man aged 45-60 years with COVID-19, enrolled during active disease. Here the CDR3 DNA reads TGTGCCTGGAGCGACCAACCGCATGACGCACGGAGTTCACCCCTCCACTTT. It encodes CAWSDQPHDARSSPLHF.